The next 29 T cell receptor beta chains were all read from a single sample in a study of T cell responses to AZD1222 COVID-19 vaccine. This table comes from immunoSEQ multiplex PCR, and its TCRdb copy is limited to in-frame clones, with some not included. The sample has about 80,000 clones, approximately 90% seen once. The source was peripheral blood, collected 28 days after the second AZD1222 dose. Source of these receptors: an adult who received the AZD1222 COVID-19 vaccine.

The chain carries TRBV29-1 and TRBJ1-2; 7 bases fit TRBD1. This CDR3 has 15 residues. Germline CDR1 and CDR2: SQVTM and ANQGSEA. V was pared by 4 bases and J by 5 bases, with 13 bases of the junction left unmatched. In DNA, the CDR3 is TGCAGCGTTGGGTCGACCGGGACAGAGGGATATGGCTACACCTTC. This codes for CSVGSTGTEGYGYTF.

The V gene is TRBV27, the J gene TRBJ2-7; a weak D match, TRBD1 (7 bases). V dropped 5 bases and J dropped 3 bases, with 14 bases sitting between them. Germline loops: CDR1 MNHEY, CDR2 SMNVEV (reference sequence). This CDR3 spans 14 amino acids. The CDR3 sequence: CASSPGGTDYEQYF. The CDR3 coding sequence is TGTGCCAGCAGTCCCGGAGGGACAGACTACGAGCAGTACTTC.

This clone showed up just once. V usage is TRBV6-6 and J usage is TRBJ2-7, with D possibly being TRBD2 (5 bases). The CDR3 has 16 residues. V shed 2 bases and J shed 0 bases, with 14 bases lying between them. Germline V CDR1 and CDR2: MNHNY, SVGAGI (reference sequence). CDR3 region: CASSYIGLRGSYEQYF. In nucleotides, the CDR3 is TGTGCCAGCAGTTACATCGGCTTACGGGGCTCCTACGAGCAGTACTTC.

The V and J genes are TRBV11-3 and TRBJ1-1, with D perhaps matching TRBD1 (5 bases). Trimming removed 4 bases from V and 3 bases from J, with 15 bases in between. There are 15 residues in the CDR3. Germline V CDR1 and CDR2: SGHNT, YENEEA. CDR3 bases: TGTGCCAGCAGCTCTCCGGGGGACCTCGACACTGAAGCTTTCTTT. The encoded protein is CASSSPGDLDTEAFF.

The rearrangement joins TRBV25-1 to TRBJ2-5; 7 nucleotides align to TRBD1. Germline CDR1 and CDR2: MGHDK and SYGVNS. This CDR3 spans 15 amino acids. The V and J ends lost 7 bases and 2 bases, in that order; junction bases with no gene match: 10. CDR3 region: CASTPGGRGQETQYF. In DNA form, the CDR3 reads TGTGCCAGCACTCCCGGAGGCAGGGGGCAAGAGACCCAGTACTTC.

This chain connects TRBV5-6 to TRBJ2-5; 9 nucleotides match TRBD1. Germline V gene lookup returns CDR1 SGHDT and CDR2 YYEEEE. CDR3 size: 13 residues. The ends lost 4 bases at V and 6 bases at J; junction bases unmatched: 4. The CDR3 loop is CASSRGQGQTQYF. The CDR3, as DNA: TGTGCCAGCAGCCGAGGACAGGGGCAGACCCAGTACTTC.

The chain uses TRBV9 and TRBJ2-5; D is perhaps TRBD1 or TRBD2 (5 bases each). The CDR3 extends over 16 amino acids. Trimming stripped 2 bases from V and 1 base from J, with 15 bases between. Germline V CDR1 and CDR2: SGDLS, YYNGEE. The CDR3 sequence is CASSVGSLGTQETQYF. In DNA form, the CDR3 reads TGTGCCAGCAGCGTCGGATCTCTCGGGACCCAAGAGACCCAGTACTTC.

V is TRBV27 and J is TRBJ2-7; the match to TRBD1 covers 7 bases. Germline V gives CDR1 MNHEY, CDR2 SMNVEV (reference sequence). J gave up 2 bases and V 7 bases, and 17 bases lay outside the gene matches. The CDR3 contains 17 residues. This CDR3 is CASKGAPGTPGAYEQYF. The DNA for the CDR3 is TGTGCCAGCAAGGGGGCCCCCGGGACCCCAGGAGCCTACGAGCAGTACTTC.

V usage is TRBV11-1 and J usage is TRBJ2-5; 11 positions match TRBD1. This CDR3 has 16 residues. Germline V lookup: CDR1 SGHAT, CDR2 FQDESV (reference sequence). J lost 3 bases, V lost 2 bases, and 5 bases had no gene match. CDR3 coding DNA: TGTGCCAGCAGCTTATTTGGGACAGGGGGAGAAGAGACCCAGTACTTC. Protein product: CASSLFGTGGEETQYF.

This clone occurred a few times. The chain combines TRBV7-2 with TRBJ1-3; unclear D gene. This CDR3 spans 14 amino acids. CDR1 and CDR2 (germline): SGHTA, FQGNSA. V lost 0 bases and J lost 5, with 8 bases in between. CDR3 DNA sequence: TGTGCCAGCAGCTTAGCGCTGGGCAGAAACACCATATATTTT. Its translation: CASSLALGRNTIYF. The full variable domain, in which reference TRBV7-2 and TRBJ1-3 provide the parts outside the CDR3, is GAGVSQSPSNKVTEKGKDVELRCDPISGHTALYWYRQSLGQGLEFLIYFQGNSAPDKSGLPSDRFSAERTGGSVSTLTIQRTQQEDSAVYLCASSLALGRNTIYFGEGSWLTVV.

The V and J genes are TRBV12-3 or TRBV12-4 and TRBJ2-3; no clear D gene. The V gene lost 5 bases and the J gene lost 1 base, with 1 base spanning the gap. The CDR3 consists of 11 residues. The CDR3 here is CASSRTDTQYF. CDR3 DNA sequence: TGTGCCAGCAGTCGCACAGATACGCAGTATTTT.

The rearrangement joins TRBV9 to TRBJ2-6; TRBD1 is a possible D gene (6 bases). CDR3 size: 15 residues. Trimming took off 6 bases at V and 3 bases at J, with 13 bases between the two ends. Germline V CDR1 and CDR2: SGDLS, YYNGEE. The CDR3 DNA follows: TGTGCCAGCACCCTAGGGGGTGGTGGGGCCAACGTCCTGACTTTC. Translation: CASTLGGGGANVLTF.

The genes are TRBV27 and TRBJ1-5, with no clear D. V shed 10 bases and J shed 6 bases, with 10 bases lying between them. The length of the CDR3 is 11 residues. Germline-derived CDR1 and CDR2 are MNHEY and SMNVEV (reference sequence). The CDR3 DNA reads TGTGCCACCCCTTTGTGTCAGCCCCAGCATTTT. Translated: CATPLCQPQHF.

This chain connects TRBV20-1 to TRBJ2-7; D gene ambiguous. The CDR3 covers 10 residues. The germline V gene has CDR1 DFQATT and CDR2 SNEGSKA (reference sequence). Trimming stripped 5 bases from V and 4 bases from J, with 6 bases between. The CDR3 DNA is TGCAGTGCTGGTGCATACGAGCAGTACTTC. Its protein product is CSAGAYEQYF.

The chain joins TRBV29-1 to TRBJ1-2; no firm D call. The V end was cut by 4 bases, the J end by 3 bases, with 9 bases between. The CDR3 has 12 residues. CDR1 and CDR2 from the germline V gene are SQVTM and ANQGSEA. CDR3 nucleotide sequence: TGCAGCGTTGGAGACGATTACTATGGCTACACCTTC. This sequence encodes CSVGDDYYGYTF.

The chain has TRBV7-2 and TRBJ2-7; unclear D gene. Germline V gene lookup returns CDR1 SGHTA and CDR2 FQGNSA. V was pared by 4 bases and J by 2 bases, with 9 bases between. This CDR3 has 13 residues. In DNA form, the CDR3 reads TGTGCCAGCAGCTCGGATCTCCCCTACGAGCAGTACTTC. It is translated as CASSSDLPYEQYF.

V and J are TRBV5-1 and TRBJ2-7; 8 nucleotides match TRBD2. The CDR3 contains 13 residues. With V trimmed by 4 bases and J by 9 bases, 9 bases remained unmatched. Germline V lookup: CDR1 SGHRS, CDR2 YFSETQ. CDR3 region: CASSESGGARQYF. In DNA, the CDR3 is TGCGCCAGCAGCGAATCGGGAGGGGCTCGGCAGTACTTC.

The rearrangement uses TRBV1 and TRBJ2-3; no DNA check was done on the table's D call, TRBD1. TRBV1 is assigned pseudogene status. The CDR3 totals 17 residues. The DNA for the CDR3 is TGCACCAGCAGCCAAGATCAGAAGACAGAAAGTCTAGATACGCAGTATTTT. The encoded protein is CTSSQDQKTESLDTQYF.

The chain joins TRBV28 to TRBJ2-1, with 13 bases that match TRBD2. Germline V lookup: CDR1 MDHEN, CDR2 SYDVKM. Losses at the gene ends were 4 bases for V and 9 bases for J; bases not matched to a gene: 21. The CDR3 sequence is 20 residues long. The CDR3 loop is CASSSLLTGSGLAGAGEQFF. CDR3 bases: TGTGCCAGCAGTTCCCTGTTGACAGGGAGCGGACTAGCGGGAGCGGGTGAGCAGTTCTTC. The whole variable domain, filled in from reference TRBV28 and TRBJ2-1, reads DVKVTQSSRYLVKRTGEKVFLECVQDMDHENMFWYRQDPGLGLRLIYFSYDVKMKEKGDIPEGYSVSREKKERFSLILESASTNQTSMYLCASSSLLTGSGLAGAGEQFFGPGTRLTVL.

The rearrangement links TRBV28 to TRBJ2-1; D may be TRBD2 (6 bases). The germline V gene has CDR1 MDHEN and CDR2 SYDVKM. The CDR3 spans 16 residues. Deletions cut 6 bases from V and 0 bases from J, with 15 bases between. CDR3 region: CASSTPGLNSYNEQFF. The CDR3 DNA sequence: TGTGCCAGCAGCACTCCGGGACTCAACTCCTACAATGAGCAGTTCTTC.

The V call is TRBV7-9, the J call TRBJ2-3, with D perhaps being TRBD1 or TRBD2 (5 bases each). The CDR3 runs to 15 residues. The germline CDR1 and CDR2 sequences are SEHNR and FQNEAQ (reference sequence). The ends were cut back, 3 bases at V and 4 bases at J, with 14 bases in the middle. This CDR3 reads CASSLGDQIADTQYF. CDR3 sequence (DNA): TGTGCCAGCAGCTTGGGGGACCAAATTGCAGATACGCAGTATTTT.

The V gene is TRBV5-1, the J gene TRBJ2-3; D is unresolved. V was trimmed by 4 bases and J by 3 bases, leaving 9 bases between them. The CDR3 is 13 residues long. Germline V gene data show CDR1 as SGHRS and CDR2 as YFSETQ. In DNA, the CDR3 is TGCGCCAGCAGCGGCACCGGGACAGATACGCAGTATTTT. The encoded protein is CASSGTGTDTQYF.

The CDR3 region is CAISESRREAFF. DNA of the CDR3: TGTGCCATCAGTGAGTCACGGAGGGAAGCTTTCTTT. The chain employs TRBV10-3 and TRBJ1-1; D ambiguous. Germline V gene data show CDR1 as ENHRY and CDR2 as SYGVKD. The CDR3 totals 12 residues. Trimming removed 0 bases at V and 8 bases at J, with 7 bases between.

The gene calls are TRBV7-2 and TRBJ2-5; a possible D gene is TRBD2 (6 bases). Germline loops: CDR1 SGHTA, CDR2 FQGNSA. The CDR3 consists of 16 residues. Trimming cost V 3 bases and J 0 bases, with 14 bases left between them. This chain's CDR3 is CASSFRSSVYQETQYF. CDR3 nucleotides: TGTGCCAGCAGCTTTCGCTCTAGCGTATACCAAGAGACCCAGTACTTC.

The chain recombines TRBV19 with TRBJ2-6, with TRBD1 identical over 9 bases. CDR3 length: 16 amino acids. The trim removed 6 bases at V and 0 bases at J, leaving 3 bases unmatched. CDR1 and CDR2 from the germline V gene are LNHDA and SQIVND (reference sequence). The CDR3, as DNA: TGTGCCAGTAGCCAGACAGGGGGCTCTGGGGCCAACGTCCTGACTTTC. Protein product: CASSQTGGSGANVLTF. Based on the CDR3 plus reference TRBV19 and TRBJ2-6, the full variable domain is DGGITQSPKYLFRKEGQNVTLSCEQNLNHDAMYWYRQDPGQGLRLIYYSQIVNDFQKGDIAEGYSVSREKKESFPLTVTSAQKNPTAFYLCASSQTGGSGANVLTFGAGSRLTVL.

This rearrangement joins TRBV18 to TRBJ2-7; D remains ambiguous. The V gene lost 5 bases and the J gene lost 1 base, with 6 bases spanning the gap. The CDR3 length is 12 residues. Germline CDR1 KGHSH, CDR2 LQKENI. The DNA for the CDR3 is TGTGCCAGCTCAACAGCTTCCTACGAGCAGTACTTC. Its translation: CASSTASYEQYF. The whole variable domain, remainder taken from reference TRBV18 and TRBJ2-7, is NAGVMQNPRHLVRRRGQEARLRCSPMKGHSHVYWYRQLPEEGLKFMVYLQKENIIDESGMPKERFSAEFPKEGPSILRIQQVVRGDSAAYFCASSTASYEQYFGPGTRLTVT.

V gene TRBV9 combines with J gene TRBJ2-1; no reliable D call. V lost 5 bases to trimming and J lost 8 bases, with 11 bases between them. CDR3 length equals 12 residues. Looked up from germline, CDR1 is SGDLS and CDR2 is YYNGEE. The CDR3 nucleotides are TGTGCCAGCAGTCCCACCTTCCATGAGCAGTTCTTC. Its protein is CASSPTFHEQFF.

CDR3 nucleotide sequence: TGTGCCAGCAGCCCGGAACCAGGGGGCGCAGCCAAAAACATTCAGTACTTC. It specifies CASSPEPGGAAKNIQYF. The chain is built from TRBV13 and TRBJ2-4; 8 positions agree with TRBD1. CDR3 size: 17 residues. Germline V gene lookup returns CDR1 PRHDT and CDR2 FYEKMQ (reference sequence). Unmatched junction bases numbered 9, after V lost 5 bases and J lost 0 bases.

The chain links TRBV6-5 to TRBJ2-7; 9 bases map to TRBD2. This CDR3 is built from 15 residues. V lost 5 bases, J lost 3 bases, and 8 bases stayed unmatched. Per the germline V gene, CDR1 is MNHEY and CDR2 is SVGAGI. CDR3 sequence (DNA): TGTGCCAGCAGTATCCTAGCGGGGCCCGACTACGAGCAGTACTTC. Translating gives CASSILAGPDYEQYF.